This TCR beta chain originates from a study of T cell changes during pregnancy in multiple sclerosis. The repertoire was sequenced with immunoSEQ multiplex PCR; TCRdb's copy has only in-frame clones and lacks some. The sample contains around 100,000 clones, more than 85% of which appear only once. V was cut by 3 bases and J by 6 bases, with 8 bases left in between. The CDR3 contains 12 residues. Germline V gene data show CDR1 as KGHSH and CDR2 as LQKENI. Source: peripheral blood, taken in the second trimester of pregnancy. This clonotype was sampled from a female donor with multiple sclerosis, enrolled in a pregnancy study. J is TRBJ1-1 and V is TRBV18, with D possibly matching TRBD1 (5 bases). CDR3 bases: TGTGCCAGCTCACCCTCCAGGGCTGAAGCTTTCTTT. Its protein product is CASSPSRAEAFF.